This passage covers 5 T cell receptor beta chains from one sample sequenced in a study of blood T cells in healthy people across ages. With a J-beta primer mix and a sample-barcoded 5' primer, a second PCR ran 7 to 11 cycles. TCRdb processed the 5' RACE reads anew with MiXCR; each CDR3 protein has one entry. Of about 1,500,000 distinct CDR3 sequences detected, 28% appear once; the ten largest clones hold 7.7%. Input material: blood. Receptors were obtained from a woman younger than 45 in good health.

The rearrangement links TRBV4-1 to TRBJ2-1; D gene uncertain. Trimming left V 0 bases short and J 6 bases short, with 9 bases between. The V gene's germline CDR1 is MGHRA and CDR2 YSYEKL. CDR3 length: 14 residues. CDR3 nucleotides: TGCGCCAGCAGCCAAGATGGCTCAGGCAATGAGCAGTTCTTC. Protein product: CASSQDGSGNEQFF.

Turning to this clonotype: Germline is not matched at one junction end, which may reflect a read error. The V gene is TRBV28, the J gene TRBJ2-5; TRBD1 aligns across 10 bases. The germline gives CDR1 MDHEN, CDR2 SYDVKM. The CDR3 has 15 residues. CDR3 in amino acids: CASSLGQGEQETQYF. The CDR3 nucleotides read TGCGCCAGCAGTTTAGGACAGGGGGAGCAAGAGACCCAGTACTTC.

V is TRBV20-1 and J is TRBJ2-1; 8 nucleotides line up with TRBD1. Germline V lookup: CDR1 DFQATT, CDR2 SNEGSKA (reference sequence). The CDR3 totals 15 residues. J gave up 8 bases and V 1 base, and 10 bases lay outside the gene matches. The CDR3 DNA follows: TGCAGTGCTAGAGTCCCGACAGGGGCAGGCGATGAGCAGTTCTTC. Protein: CSARVPTGAGDEQFF.

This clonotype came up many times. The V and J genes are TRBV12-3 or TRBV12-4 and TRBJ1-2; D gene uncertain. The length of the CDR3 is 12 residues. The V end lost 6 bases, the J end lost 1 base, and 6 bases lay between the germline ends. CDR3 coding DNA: TGTGCCAGCAGCCGTAGTAACTATGGCTACACCTTC. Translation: CASSRSNYGYTF.

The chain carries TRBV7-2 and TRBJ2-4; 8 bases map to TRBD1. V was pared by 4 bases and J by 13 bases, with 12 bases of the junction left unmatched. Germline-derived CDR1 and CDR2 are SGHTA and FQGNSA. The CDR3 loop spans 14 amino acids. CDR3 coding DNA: TGTGCCAGCAGCTCAGACAGGGGCCCAGGGGTGCAGTACTTC. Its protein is CASSSDRGPGVQYF.